Detailed here is one TCR beta chain. As yet, its antigen is unknown. Repertoires were generated with immunoSEQ multiplex PCR, while TCRdb's copy carries only in-frame clones and drops some. This sample has fewer than 200,000 clones, with roughly nine tenths found just once. This record comes from a study of T cell responses to AZD1222 COVID-19 vaccine. General study points: Sampling captured repertoires only after the peak T cell response. The donor group comprised mostly white British people and more females; the analysis possibly underestimated clonal diversity.

The CDR3 is made up of 16 amino acids. V lost 2 bases and J lost 2, with 13 bases in between. Germline CDR1 and CDR2: MNHNS and SASEGT. This clonotype was obtained from an adult in good health. The chain couples TRBV6-1 to TRBJ2-1, with D hard to call. This specimen was peripheral blood, taken on day 0 of AZD1222 vaccination. CDR3 residues: CASSEPNRYPYNEQFF. CDR3 nucleotide sequence: TGTGCCAGCAGTGAACCCAACAGATATCCCTACAATGAGCAGTTCTTC.